The 25 T cell receptor beta chains given below trace back to one sample, sequenced in a study of cytomegalovirus exposure and HLA in healthy donors. PCR was performed using 60 Vbeta and 13 Jbeta primers. TCRdb's copy holds only in-frame clones and misses some; the assay was immunoSEQ multiplex PCR. The sample gives about 190,000 clones, around 79% of which show up once; about 1.6% is in the top ten. Sequencing was performed on PBMCs. The receptors originated from a woman in her fifties or sixties in good health and CMV-seronegative.

This rearrangement joins TRBV19 to TRBJ1-4; a possible D gene is TRBD1 (6 bases). Germline loops: CDR1 LNHDA, CDR2 SQIVND (reference sequence). The CDR3 has 18 amino acids. Trimming stripped 0 bases from V and 5 bases from J, with 19 bases between. The CDR3 sequence: CASSIDLEGVGGNEKLFF. DNA of the CDR3: TGTGCCAGTAGTATAGATCTCGAGGGGGTCGGGGGGAATGAAAAACTGTTTTTT.

This clone was counted a single time. The chain links TRBV14 to TRBJ1-1, with 7 bases lining up with TRBD1. Germline loops: CDR1 SGHDN, CDR2 FVKESK. This CDR3 contains 17 residues. With V trimmed by 2 bases and J by 5 bases, 14 bases remained unmatched. For the CDR3, the DNA is TGTGCCAGCAGCCAAAGGTTCTTGGCTAAGGGGGCAACTGAAGCTTTCTTT. Translating it yields CASSQRFLAKGATEAFF.

V usage is TRBV5-1 and J usage is TRBJ2-5; TRBD2 matches 7 bases. Trimming at V came to 4 bases and at J to 1 base, leaving 13 bases not matched to a gene. The CDR3 loop spans 17 amino acids. CDR1 and CDR2 from the germline V gene are SGHRS and YFSETQ. In nucleotides, the CDR3 is TGCGCCAGCAGCGCACCGGACGTCGGGGGGACCCAAGAGACCCAGTACTTC. Translation gives CASSAPDVGGTQETQYF.

This clone was seen more than once but under ten times. The chain employs TRBV19 and TRBJ1-4; a weak D match, TRBD1 (5 bases). The V gene's germline CDR1 is LNHDA and CDR2 SQIVND (reference sequence). CDR3 length equals 14 residues. Trimming stripped 6 bases from V and 0 bases from J, with 8 bases between. CDR3 region: CASSQTATNEKLFF. The CDR3 bases are TGTGCCAGTAGCCAGACAGCAACTAATGAAAAACTGTTTTTT.

The chain links TRBV10-3 to TRBJ2-2, with 8 positions matching TRBD1. V lost 0 bases to trimming and J lost 4 bases; unmatched junction nucleotides: 1. The germline V gene encodes CDR1 ENHRY and CDR2 SYGVKD. The CDR3 contains 15 residues. This chain's CDR3 is CAISESTGVTGELFF. The CDR3 DNA follows: TGTGCCATCAGTGAGTCGACAGGGGTCACCGGGGAGCTGTTTTTT.

The genes are TRBV11-2 and TRBJ1-1; TRBD1 matches at 7 bases. From germline, CDR1 is SGHAT and CDR2 FQNNGV. With V trimmed by 4 bases and J by 0 bases, 8 bases remained unmatched. This CDR3 has 16 residues. The CDR3 spells CASSSGQNRMNTEAFF. The CDR3 DNA reads as TGTGCCAGCAGCTCGGGACAGAACCGTATGAACACTGAAGCTTTCTTT.

The chain links TRBV7-9 to TRBJ2-5; no clear D. Germline CDR1 is SEHNR and CDR2 is FQNEAQ (reference sequence). The V end was cut by 5 bases, the J end by 5 bases, with 6 bases between. The CDR3 consists of 11 residues. CDR3 sequence (DNA): TGTGCCAGCAGCCCGCGGGAGACCCAGTACTTC. It codes for CASSPRETQYF.

The rearrangement joins TRBV5-1 to TRBJ2-1; 9 bases map to TRBD2. In germline, CDR1 is SGHRS, CDR2 YFSETQ. The CDR3 is made up of 17 amino acids. V was pared by 7 bases and J by 0 bases, with 11 bases of the junction left unmatched. CDR3 sequence (DNA): TGCGCCAGCGGGCCCAAGGTTAGCGGGAGCTCCTACAATGAGCAGTTCTTC. As protein: CASGPKVSGSSYNEQFF.

The CDR3 region has the DNA TGTGCCAGCAGCGCATACAGGGGTATTGAAGCTTTCTTT. The encoded protein is CASSAYRGIEAFF. The chain joins TRBV7-3 to TRBJ1-1; 7 positions match TRBD1. V lost 5 bases to trimming and J lost 7 bases; unmatched junction nucleotides: 7. The length of the CDR3 is 13 residues. The germline V gene has CDR1 SGHTA and CDR2 FQGTGA.

The V call is TRBV5-1, the J call TRBJ1-2; D is possibly TRBD1 (5 bases). Trimming removed 0 bases at V and 4 bases at J, with 19 bases between. The CDR3 contains 17 residues. Germline assignment: CDR1 SGHRS and CDR2 YFSETQ. In nucleotides, the CDR3 is TGCGCCAGCAGCTTGGCCAAGGAATCAGGGAGGATCTATGGCTACACCTTC. Amino acid sequence: CASSLAKESGRIYGYTF.

This chain uses TRBV2 with TRBJ2-7, with 7 bases fitting TRBD2. Trimming took 0 bases from V and 3 from J; bases not matched to a gene: 2. CDR1 is SNHLY and CDR2 is FYNNEI in the germline V gene. This CDR3 has 14 amino acids. DNA of the CDR3: TGTGCCAGCAGTGAAGCAGGGAGGGTCTACGAGCAGTACTTC. As protein: CASSEAGRVYEQYF. The complete variable domain, with remaining parts taken from reference TRBV2 and TRBJ2-7, reads EPEVTQTPSHQVTQMGQEVILRCVPISNHLYFYWYRQILGQKVEFLVSFYNNEISEKSEIFDDQFSVERPDGSNFTLKIRSTKLEDSAMYFCASSEAGRVYEQYFGPGTRLTVT.

The chain employs TRBV6-1 and TRBJ2-7; 8 bases agree with TRBD2. Unmatched junction bases numbered 8, after V lost 5 bases and J lost 2 bases. Looked up from germline, CDR1 is MNHNS and CDR2 is SASEGT. The CDR3 extends over 15 amino acids. CDR3 sequence (DNA): TGTGCCAGCAGTCCCGGGGGGGGGTGGCCCTACGAGCAGTACTTC. Its protein is CASSPGGGWPYEQYF.

This chain joins TRBV7-2 and TRBJ1-4; the D gene is possibly TRBD1 (6 bases). The germline gives CDR1 SGHTA, CDR2 FQGNSA. The CDR3 runs to 16 residues. V was shortened by 4 bases and J by 1 base, with 13 bases between the two germline ends. The DNA of the CDR3 is TGTGCCAGCAGCTCCCAAGGGGGGGTAACTAATGAAAAACTGTTTTTT. It translates to CASSSQGGVTNEKLFF.

The genes are TRBV4-2 and TRBJ1-2; no firm D call. The CDR3 is made up of 14 amino acids. The germline gives CDR1 LGHNA, CDR2 YNFKEQ. Trimming shortened V by 0 bases and J by 8 bases, and 13 bases separated the two germline ends. CDR3: CASSQDTGIGGYTF. In DNA form, the CDR3 reads TGTGCCAGCAGCCAAGATACGGGGATCGGCGGCTACACCTTC.

The chain couples TRBV18 to TRBJ1-1; D ambiguous. V shed 0 bases and J shed 0 bases, with 8 bases lying between them. This CDR3 has 15 residues. Germline loops: CDR1 KGHSH, CDR2 LQKENI. CDR3 DNA: TGTGCCAGCTCACCACCGACACAGCTGAACACTGAAGCTTTCTTT. This gives the protein CASSPPTQLNTEAFF. The full variable domain, with the rest looked up from reference TRBV18 and TRBJ1-1, is NAGVMQNPRHLVRRRGQEARLRCSPMKGHSHVYWYRQLPEEGLKFMVYLQKENIIDESGMPKERFSAEFPKEGPSILRIQQVVRGDSAAYFCASSPPTQLNTEAFFGQGTRLTVV.

The chain uses TRBV28 and TRBJ2-3; TRBD1 aligns across 8 bases. The CDR3 loop spans 15 amino acids. Germline CDR1 and CDR2: MDHEN and SYDVKM. J gave up 3 bases and V 5 bases, and 7 bases lay outside the gene matches. DNA of the CDR3: TGTGCCAGCAGTCGGACAGGGCCTTCTACAGATACGCAGTATTTT. Translating gives CASSRTGPSTDTQYF.

The chain recombines TRBV7-9 with TRBJ2-3, with TRBD1 identical over 7 bases. V was clipped by 1 base and J by 3 bases; unmatched bases: 4. CDR1 SEHNR and CDR2 FQNEAQ come from the germline V gene (reference sequence). The CDR3 is 15 amino acids. The CDR3 protein is CASSLDDRVTDTQYF. For the CDR3, the DNA is TGTGCCAGCAGCTTAGATGACAGGGTTACAGATACGCAGTATTTT.

The chain carries TRBV6-5 and TRBJ2-5; 9 bases fit TRBD1. Gene TRBJ2-7 matches the end of the DNA better, so the J call may be wrong. The CDR3 sequence is 16 residues long. Germline CDR1 MNHEY, CDR2 SVGAGI. In DNA, the CDR3 is TGTGCCAGCAGTTACTCGAAATGGACAGGGGCGGGCGAGCAGTACTTC. It is translated as CASSYSKWTGAGEQYF.

This rearrangement joins TRBV4-2 to TRBJ1-5; 8 nucleotides align to TRBD1. CDR3 size: 16 residues. The junction had 5 bases not matched to a gene; V was cut back by 0 bases and J by 4 bases. Germline assignment: CDR1 LGHNA and CDR2 YNFKEQ. This CDR3 reads CASSQEGQVKNQPQHF. The CDR3 coding sequence is TGTGCCAGCAGCCAAGAGGGACAGGTCAAAAATCAGCCCCAGCATTTT.

This sequence joins TRBV11-2 and TRBJ2-2, with TRBD2 matching 14 bases. The CDR3 runs to 18 residues. V was pared by 5 bases and J by 2 bases, with 7 bases of the junction left unmatched. Germline V gene sequence: CDR1 SGHAT, CDR2 FQNNGV. CDR3 residues: CASSLRTSGRINTGELFF. In DNA form, the CDR3 reads TGTGCCAGCAGCCTCAGGACTAGCGGGAGGATTAACACCGGGGAGCTGTTTTTT.

The CDR3 sequence is CASSEASSVGSLDEQFF. Written as DNA, the CDR3 is TGTGCCAGCAGTGAAGCCTCTAGTGTCGGTTCCTTGGATGAGCAGTTCTTC. The J gene is TRBJ2-1, the V gene TRBV25-1; D gene uncertain. V lost 2 bases and J lost 8, with 22 bases in between. The CDR3 is made up of 17 amino acids. Per germline, CDR1 MGHDK and CDR2 SYGVNS.

This clone was observed a handful of times. This rearrangement joins TRBV7-9 to TRBJ1-1, with D possibly matching TRBD1 (5 bases). Germline V gene data show CDR1 as SEHNR and CDR2 as FQNEAQ (reference sequence). The CDR3 has 13 residues. V lost 4 bases to trimming and J lost 1 base, with 7 bases between them. The CDR3 region has the DNA TGTGCCAGCAGCTATGACAGGAACACTGAAGCTTTCTTT. Protein sequence: CASSYDRNTEAFF.

The chain uses TRBV18 and TRBJ1-3; no firm D call. This CDR3 has 16 amino acids. Trimming cost V 2 bases and J 0 bases, with 11 bases left between them. The germline V gene has CDR1 KGHSH and CDR2 LQKENI. CDR3 loop: CASSPVTESSGNTIYF. CDR3 nucleotide sequence: TGTGCCAGCTCACCAGTGACGGAGAGCTCTGGAAACACCATATATTTT.

The V and J genes are TRBV14 and TRBJ2-4, with D possibly TRBD2 on 6 matching bases. CDR3 length: 15 amino acids. Per the germline V gene, CDR1 is SGHDN and CDR2 is FVKESK. V was pared by 3 bases and J by 9 bases, with 18 bases between. For the CDR3, the DNA is TGTGCCAGCAGCCATGGGGGGACGGGGAGAGCCATTCAGTACTTC. This gives the protein CASSHGGTGRAIQYF.

The chain carries TRBV7-8 and TRBJ2-1; possible D gene TRBD2, 6 bases. Germline assignment: CDR1 SGHVS and CDR2 FQNEAQ. Deletions cut 0 bases from V and 8 bases from J, with 14 bases between. The CDR3 runs 15 residues. In DNA, the CDR3 is TGTGCCAGCAGCTTAGCGGGAGGAGCGGTGCATGAGCAGTTCTTC. Translated, it gives CASSLAGGAVHEQFF.